Listed below are T cell receptor beta chains from one sample, sequenced in a study of response to subunit inactivated influenza vaccine. TCRdb itself ran the RT-PCR reads through MiXCR, one entry per CDR3 protein. The sample has 450,000 to 600,000 distinct CDR3 sequences, about 17% seen once. The source was CD4+ T cells sorted from PBMCs, collected around 2 years after vaccination. Receptor source: a man aged 50-75 years who received an inactivated influenza vaccine. Each CDR3 is given with its conserved first and last residue. D genes are given only for firm matches. Rows may omit the clone size; those that give it use once, few, many or a size class.

>few|TRBJ2-1|TRBD2|TRBV28
CASSNRLAAFEQFF
TGTGCCAGCAGCAACAGACTAGCGGCCTTTGAGCAGTTCTTC
>.|TRBJ2-7|TRBD2|TRBV6-2/TRBV6-3
CASSYAGLGLEQYF
TGTGCCAGCAGTTACGCGGGACTAGGGCTCGAGCAGTACTTC
>.|TRBJ1-2|.|TRBV6-1
CASTPGARGYTF
TGTGCCAGCACCCCAGGGGCGAGGGGCTACACCTTC
>many|TRBJ1-1|.|TRBV27
CASSFGGGNTEAFF
TGTGCCAGCAGTTTTGGAGGAGGGAACACTGAAGCTTTCTTT
>few|TRBJ1-1|TRBD1|TRBV20-1
CSARADRDAEAFF
TGCAGTGCTAGAGCGGACAGGGATGCTGAAGCTTTCTTT
>few|TRBJ2-1|TRBD2|TRBV5-1
CASSLDTGRTHNEQFF
TGCGCCAGCAGCTTGGATACCGGGAGGACCCACAATGAGCAGTTCTTC
>.|TRBJ1-2|TRBD1|TRBV28
CASSSLGQGKGGYTF
TGTGCCAGCAGTTCGCTGGGACAGGGGAAGGGTGGCTACACCTTC
>few|TRBJ2-5|TRBD1|TRBV12-3/TRBV12-4
CASSPSQGARETQYF
TGTGCCAGCAGCCCTAGCCAGGGGGCGCGAGAGACCCAGTACTTC
>many|TRBJ2-1|.|TRBV10-3
CAIRGDSSLNEQFF
TGTGCCATCAGGGGGGACTCGTCCTTGAATGAGCAGTTCTTC
>.|TRBJ1-3|TRBD1|TRBV20-1
CSARFGTVGNTIYF
TGCAGTGCTAGATTCGGGACAGTTGGAAACACCATATATTTT
>many|TRBJ2-4|.|TRBV12-3/TRBV12-4
CASSSGGVAKNIQYF
TGTGCCAGCAGCTCAGGGGGGGTAGCCAAAAACATTCAGTACTTC
>.|TRBJ1-3|.|TRBV7-2
CASSFGATGLLGNTIYF
TGTGCCAGCAGCTTCGGCGCCACAGGGCTGCTTGGAAACACCATATATTTT
>.|TRBJ2-7|TRBD1|TRBV9
CASSVGQASYEQYF
TGTGCCAGCAGCGTTGGACAGGCCAGCTACGAGCAGTACTTC
>.|TRBJ2-3|.|TRBV7-7
CASSPDRGLAGVRTDTQYF
TGTGCCAGCAGCCCGGACAGGGGGCTAGCGGGAGTTCGCACAGATACGCAGTATTTT
>.|TRBJ1-4|.|TRBV4-2
CASSQDRQPNEKLFF
TGTGCCAGCAGCCAAGATCGACAGCCTAATGAAAAACTGTTTTTT
>.|TRBJ2-3|.|TRBV10-3
CAISESGQLTDTQYF
TGTGCCATCAGTGAGTCAGGGCAGCTTACAGATACGCAGTATTTT
>.|TRBJ2-1|.|TRBV9
CASSVGSSGLYNEQFF
TGTGCCAGCAGCGTAGGATCAAGCGGGCTTTACAATGAGCAGTTCTTC
>few|TRBJ1-1|.|TRBV9
CASSVLGNTEAFF
TGTGCCAGCAGCGTATTGGGGAACACTGAAGCTTTCTTT
>many|TRBJ1-4|TRBD1|TRBV7-2
CASSLAPGQGTEKLFF
TGTGCCAGCAGCTTAGCACCGGGACAGGGGACTGAAAAACTGTTTTTT
>few|TRBJ1-2|.|TRBV15
CATSRGEIYGYTF
TGTGCCACCAGCAGAGGGGAGATCTATGGCTACACCTTC
>.|TRBJ2-6|.|TRBV6-2/TRBV6-3
CASRQGSGANVLTF
TGTGCCAGCAGACAGGGCTCTGGGGCCAACGTCCTGACTTTC
>few|TRBJ2-7|.|TRBV7-9
CASSLPGGPYEQYF
TGTGCCAGCAGCTTACCAGGGGGGCCCTACGAGCAGTACTTC
>many|TRBJ1-5|.|TRBV7-4
CASSTGPQPQHF
TGTGCCAGCAGCACAGGGCCCCAGCCCCAGCATTTT
>.|TRBJ2-1|.|TRBV20-1
CSASGVKPEQFF
TGCAGTGCTAGCGGTGTTAAACCTGAGCAGTTCTTC
>few|TRBJ2-2|TRBD2|TRBV20-1
CSAIPGTSRTGELFF
TGCAGTGCTATACCCGGGACTAGCAGGACCGGGGAGCTGTTTTTT
>many|TRBJ1-2|.|TRBV30
CAWTTIIPNYGYTF
TGTGCCTGGACGACGATAATCCCTAACTATGGCTACACCTTC
>few|TRBJ2-7|TRBD2|TRBV29-1
CSVAWTSGRYEQYF
TGCAGCGTTGCCTGGACTAGCGGGAGGTACGAGCAGTACTTC
>few|TRBJ2-3|.|TRBV5-6
CASSLASVGGDTQYF
TGTGCCAGCAGCTTGGCTTCGGTGGGGGGAGATACGCAGTATTTT
>.|TRBJ2-1|TRBD2|TRBV15
CATSRTGLGEQFF
TGTGCCACCAGCAGAACGGGACTAGGTGAGCAGTTCTTC
>few|TRBJ2-7|.|TRBV4-1
CASSQDTRYEQYF
TGCGCCAGCAGCCAAGATACCCGGTACGAGCAGTACTTC
>.|TRBJ2-1|.|TRBV7-3
CASSQQVAAYNEQFF
TGTGCCAGCAGCCAACAGGTAGCAGCATACAATGAGCAGTTCTTC
>many|TRBJ2-5|.|TRBV28
CASREGKETQYF
TGTGCCAGCAGGGAAGGGAAAGAGACCCAGTACTTC
>.|TRBJ1-1|.|TRBV4-3
CASSQDWTEGRTEAFF
TGCGCCAGCAGCCAAGATTGGACAGAAGGGAGAACTGAAGCTTTCTTT
>once|TRBJ2-5|.|TRBV4-3
CASSQGLGVLETQYF
TGCGCCAGCAGCCAAGGGCTTGGGGTCTTGGAGACCCAGTACTTC
>.|TRBJ1-2|.|TRBV6-1
CASIPAPGTNYGYTF
TGTGCCAGCATCCCTGCCCCGGGCACTAACTATGGCTACACCTTC
>.|TRBJ1-5|.|TRBV12-3/TRBV12-4
CASRPRGDSNQPQHF
TGTGCCAGCAGGCCCCGTGGGGATAGCAATCAGCCCCAGCATTTT
>few|TRBJ1-5|TRBD1|TRBV19
CASSKPDRGPGQPQHF
TGTGCCAGTAGTAAACCCGACAGGGGGCCAGGGCAGCCCCAGCATTTT
>many|TRBJ2-7|TRBD2|TRBV10-3
CAISPELRTSGSYEQYF
TGTGCCATCAGTCCGGAACTTAGGACTAGCGGTAGTTACGAGCAGTACTTC
>.|TRBJ1-2|.|TRBV4-3
CASSQDGRGYGYTF
TGCGCCAGCAGCCAAGACGGGCGGGGCTATGGCTACACCTTC
>many|TRBJ2-1|TRBD2|TRBV11-3
CASSLDSASGKSGEQFF
TGTGCCAGCAGCTTAGATTCTGCTAGCGGTAAATCTGGTGAGCAGTTCTTC
>few|TRBJ2-2|TRBD2|TRBV6-1
CASSRTGLVANTGELFF
TGTGCCAGCAGTCGAACCGGACTAGTGGCGAACACCGGGGAGCTGTTTTTT
>few|TRBJ1-5|.|TRBV20-1
CSARASETTPQHF
TGCAGTGCTAGGGCGAGCGAGACAACGCCCCAGCATTTT
>.|TRBJ2-3|TRBD2|TRBV7-2
CASSLLGSGRAQDTQYF
TGTGCCAGCAGCTTACTAGGTAGCGGGAGGGCCCAGGATACGCAGTATTTT
>few|TRBJ2-1|TRBD2|TRBV29-1
CSVDLRGGSYNEQFF
TGCAGCGTTGATTTGCGGGGGGGCTCCTACAATGAGCAGTTCTTC
>few|TRBJ1-4|.|TRBV28
CASSLSGRNEKLFF
TGTGCCAGCAGTTTGTCCGGACGTAATGAAAAACTGTTTTTT
>few|TRBJ1-1|.|TRBV25-1
CASAGDTNTEAFF
TGTGCCAGCGCAGGGGACACGAACACTGAAGCTTTCTTT
>.|TRBJ2-2|.|TRBV12-3/TRBV12-4
CASSFVQRSTGELFF
TGTGCCAGCAGTTTCGTACAGAGGAGCACCGGGGAGCTGTTTTTT
>many|TRBJ2-3|.|TRBV6-5
CASSYSWGTPTDTQYF
TGTGCCAGCAGTTACTCGTGGGGGACACCCACAGATACGCAGTATTTT
>.|TRBJ1-4|TRBD1|TRBV4-1
CASSQGSGGVVKLFF
TGCGCCAGCAGCCAAGGGTCAGGGGGTGTGGTAAAACTGTTTTTT
>.|TRBJ1-6|TRBD1|TRBV20-1
CSARTRGRRSPLHF
TGCAGTGCTAGGACCAGGGGGCGTCGGTCACCCCTCCACTTT
>few|TRBJ2-2|.|TRBV11-2
CASRDSLKDTGELFF
TGTGCCAGCAGGGACAGCCTAAAGGACACCGGGGAGCTGTTTTTT
>few|TRBJ2-7|.|TRBV28
CASIHGQGNPYEQYF
TGTGCCAGCATTCACGGGCAGGGAAACCCCTACGAGCAGTACTTC
>.|TRBJ1-6|.|TRBV12-3/TRBV12-4
CASSLIQGPNSPLHF
TGTGCCAGCAGTTTAATTCAGGGCCCTAATTCACCCCTCCACTTT
>few|TRBJ2-5|.|TRBV6-5
CASSYSPWGETQYF
TGTGCCAGCAGTTACTCTCCGTGGGGCGAGACCCAGTACTTC
>.|TRBJ1-6|.|TRBV5-1
CASSLEGPNNSPLHF
TGCGCCAGCAGCTTGGAAGGGCCCAATAATTCACCCCTCCACTTT
>few|TRBJ2-1|TRBD2|TRBV7-2
CASSFAGAYNEQFF
TGTGCCAGCAGCTTTGCGGGAGCGTACAATGAGCAGTTCTTC